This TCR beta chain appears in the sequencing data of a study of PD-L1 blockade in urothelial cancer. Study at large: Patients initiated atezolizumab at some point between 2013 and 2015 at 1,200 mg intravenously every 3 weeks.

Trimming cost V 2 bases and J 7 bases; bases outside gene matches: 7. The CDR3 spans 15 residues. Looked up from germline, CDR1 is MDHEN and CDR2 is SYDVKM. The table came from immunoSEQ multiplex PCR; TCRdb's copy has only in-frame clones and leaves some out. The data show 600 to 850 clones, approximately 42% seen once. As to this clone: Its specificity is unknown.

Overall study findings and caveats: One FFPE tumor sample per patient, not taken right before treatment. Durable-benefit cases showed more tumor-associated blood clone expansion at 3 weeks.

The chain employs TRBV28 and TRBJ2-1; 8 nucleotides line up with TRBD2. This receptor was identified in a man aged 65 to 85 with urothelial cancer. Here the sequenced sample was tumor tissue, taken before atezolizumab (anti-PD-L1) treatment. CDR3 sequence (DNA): TGTGCCAGCAGTTTAGCGGGAGGCCGAGCGAATGAGCAGTTCTTC. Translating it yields CASSLAGGRANEQFF.